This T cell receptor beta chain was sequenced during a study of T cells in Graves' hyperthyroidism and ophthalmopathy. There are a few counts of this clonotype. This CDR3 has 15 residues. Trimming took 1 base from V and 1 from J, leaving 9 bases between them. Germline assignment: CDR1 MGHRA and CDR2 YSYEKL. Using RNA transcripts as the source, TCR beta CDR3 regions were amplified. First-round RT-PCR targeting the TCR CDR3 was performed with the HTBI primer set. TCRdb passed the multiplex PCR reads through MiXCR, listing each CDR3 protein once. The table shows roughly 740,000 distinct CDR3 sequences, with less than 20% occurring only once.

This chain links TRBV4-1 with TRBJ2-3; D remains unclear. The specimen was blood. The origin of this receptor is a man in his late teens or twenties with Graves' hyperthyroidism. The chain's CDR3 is CASSQGETGTDTQYF. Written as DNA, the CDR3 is TGCGCCAGCAGCCAAGGAGAGACGGGCACAGATACGCAGTATTTT.